This T cell receptor (beta chain) was sequenced in a study of blood T cell repertoires in COVID-19. The overall study: Whether acute or convalescent, the COVID-19 samples came from the United States, Italy and Spain. In each case, the material was cDNA or gDNA derived from T cells, B-cell-depleted T cells, or PBMCs.

The CDR3 is 14 residues long. Germline values: CDR1 DFQATT, CDR2 SNEGSKA (reference sequence). V was pared by 3 bases and J by 0 bases, with 12 bases between. How the authors handled the data: For nucleated cells, counts were estimated from reference gene primer amplification. Sequencing was performed with immunoSEQ multiplex PCR; in TCRdb, only in-frame clones are kept and a portion is missing. The V and J calls and clone size come from that table; D and trimming were worked out from the DNA. The sample records some 50,000 clones, around nine tenths being singletons. This sequence was found in a man aged 45-60 years with acute or convalescent COVID-19. The source material was peripheral blood. V usage is TRBV20-1 and J usage is TRBJ2-7; a weak D match, TRBD2 (6 bases). The CDR3 DNA reads TGCAGTGCTAGTAGTGGGGGGAGCTCCTACGAGCAGTACTTC. The encoded protein is CSASSGGSSYEQYF.